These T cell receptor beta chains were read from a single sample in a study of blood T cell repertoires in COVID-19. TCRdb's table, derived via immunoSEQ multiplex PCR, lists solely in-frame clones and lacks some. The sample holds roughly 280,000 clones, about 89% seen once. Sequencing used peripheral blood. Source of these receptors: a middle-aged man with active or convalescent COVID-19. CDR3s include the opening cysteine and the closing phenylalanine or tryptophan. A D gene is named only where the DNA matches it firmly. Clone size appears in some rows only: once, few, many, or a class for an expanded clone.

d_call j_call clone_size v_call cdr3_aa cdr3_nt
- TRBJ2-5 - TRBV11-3 CASSLRGNEETQYF TGTGCCAGCAGCCTCCGGGGAAACGAAGAGACCCAGTACTTC
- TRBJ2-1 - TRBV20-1 CSARLYNEQFF TGCAGTGCGCGTCTTTACAATGAGCAGTTCTTC
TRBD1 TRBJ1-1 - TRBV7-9 CASSSDRDANTEAFF TGTGCCAGCAGCTCCGACAGGGATGCAAACACTGAAGCTTTCTTT
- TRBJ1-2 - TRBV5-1 CASSFAGDDGGYTF TGCGCCAGCAGCTTCGCAGGGGATGATGGCGGCTACACCTTC
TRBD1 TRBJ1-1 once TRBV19 CASSIGDRLNTEAFF TGTGCCAGTAGTATAGGGGACAGATTGAACACTGAAGCTTTCTTT
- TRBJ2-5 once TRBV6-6 CASSYSTLIQETQYF TGTGCCAGCAGTTACTCAACCCTAATTCAAGAGACCCAGTACTTC
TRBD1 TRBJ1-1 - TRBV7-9 CASSSTGGFTEAFF TGTGCCAGCAGCTCAACAGGGGGGTTCACTGAAGCTTTCTTT
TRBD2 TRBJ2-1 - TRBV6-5 CASRTTAGVINEQFF TGTGCCAGCAGGACGACAGCGGGAGTCATCAATGAGCAGTTCTTC
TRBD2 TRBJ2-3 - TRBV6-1 CASSGQGLAGANSTDTQYF TGTGCCAGCAGTGGGCAGGGACTAGCGGGGGCAAATAGCACAGATACGCAGTATTTT
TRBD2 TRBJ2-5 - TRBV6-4 CASSDPTSGRQTQYF TGTGCCAGCAGTGACCCGACTAGCGGGAGGCAGACCCAGTACTTC
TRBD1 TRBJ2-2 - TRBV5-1 CASSVTGVTGELFF TGCGCCAGCAGCGTGACAGGGGTCACCGGGGAGCTGTTTTTT
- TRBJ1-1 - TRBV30 CAWTSTEAFF TGTGCCTGGACGAGCACTGAAGCTTTCTTT
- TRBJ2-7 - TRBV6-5 CASTPLRGLDEQYF TGTGCCAGCACCCCCTTAAGGGGTCTCGACGAGCAGTACTTC
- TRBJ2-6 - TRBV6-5 CASSSSLSGANVLTF TGTGCCAGCAGTTCCTCCCTCTCTGGGGCCAACGTCCTGACTTTC
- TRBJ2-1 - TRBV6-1 CASSEGGWTTRNEQFF TGTGCCAGCAGTGAAGGGGGTTGGACCACTAGGAATGAGCAGTTCTTC
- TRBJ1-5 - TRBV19 CASSKAGFDQPQHF TGTGCCAGTAGTAAGGCAGGGTTCGATCAGCCCCAGCATTTT
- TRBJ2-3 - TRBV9 CASSVALNSDTQYF TGTGCCAGCAGCGTAGCCCTAAATTCAGATACGCAGTATTTT
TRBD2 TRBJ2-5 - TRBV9 CASSSGLAGGYAQETQYF TGTGCCAGCAGCTCTGGACTAGCGGGGGGGTATGCACAAGAGACCCAGTACTTC
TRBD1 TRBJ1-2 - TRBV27 CASSLDSQGANGYTF TGTGCCAGCAGTTTAGATTCCCAGGGGGCCAATGGCTACACCTTC
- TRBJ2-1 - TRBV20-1 CSASAKYEQFF TGCAGTGCTAGCGCTAAGTATGAGCAGTTCTTC
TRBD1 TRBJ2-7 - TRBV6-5 CASSYFGTGSDEQYF TGTGCCAGCAGTTACTTCGGGACAGGCAGCGACGAGCAGTACTTC
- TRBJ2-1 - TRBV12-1 CASSPVDLGLGFYEQFF TGTGCCAGCAGCCCCGTTGACCTGGGACTAGGTTTCTATGAGCAGTTCTTC
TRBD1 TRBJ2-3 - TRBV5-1 CASSRDRGVTDTQYF TGCGCCAGCAGCAGGGACAGGGGCGTGACAGATACGCAGTATTTT
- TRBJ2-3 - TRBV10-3 CAVGGGPDTQYF TGTGCCGTGGGGGGGGGCCCAGATACGCAGTATTTT
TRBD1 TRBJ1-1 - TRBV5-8 CASSLEYRGTEAFF TGTGCCAGCAGCTTGGAATACAGGGGCACTGAAGCTTTCTTT
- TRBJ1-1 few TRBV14 CASSQEVSAEAFF TGTGCCAGCAGCCAAGAGGTTTCGGCTGAAGCTTTCTTT
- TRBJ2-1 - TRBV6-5 CASSTPSSYNEQFF TGTGCCAGCAGTACCCCGAGCTCCTACAATGAGCAGTTCTTC
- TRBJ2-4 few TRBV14 CASSLRVARNIQYF TGTGCCAGCAGCCTTCGGGTCGCACGAAACATTCAGTACTTC
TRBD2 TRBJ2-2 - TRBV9 CASSAPPFMVAGNTGELFF TGTGCCAGCAGCGCCCCCCCCTTTATGGTAGCGGGCAACACCGGGGAGCTGTTTTTT
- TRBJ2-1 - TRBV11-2 CASIAGQGGMEQFF TGTGCCAGCATAGCGGGGCAGGGGGGAATGGAGCAGTTCTTC
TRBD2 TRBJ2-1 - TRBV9 CASSVAPAGGNNEQFF TGTGCCAGCAGCGTAGCTCCAGCGGGGGGCAACAATGAGCAGTTCTTC
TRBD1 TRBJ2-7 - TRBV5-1 CASSPDRPEREQYF TGCGCCAGCAGTCCGGACAGGCCCGAAAGGGAGCAGTACTTC
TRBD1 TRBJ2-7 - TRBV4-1 CASSQDKGQGWEQYF TGCGCCAGCAGCCAAGATAAGGGACAGGGATGGGAGCAGTACTTC
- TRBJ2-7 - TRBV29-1 CSVVEQMDEQYF TGCAGCGTTGTTGAACAGATGGACGAGCAGTACTTC
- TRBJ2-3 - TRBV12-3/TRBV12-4 CASSLRSDTQYF TGTGCCAGCAGTTTAAGGAGTGATACGCAGTATTTT
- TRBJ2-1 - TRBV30 CAWSVSLLQDEQFF -
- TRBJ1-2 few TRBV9 CASSQQEGSLGGGYTF TGTGCCAGCAGCCAACAGGAGGGCAGCCTAGGAGGTGGCTACACCTTC
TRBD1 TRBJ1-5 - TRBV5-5 CASSLATGQGGNQPQHF TGTGCCAGCAGCTTGGCCACGGGACAGGGAGGCAATCAGCCCCAGCATTTT
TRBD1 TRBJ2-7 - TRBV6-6 CASSYSNSQGVYEQYF TGTGCCAGCAGTTACTCCAATTCACAGGGGGTTTACGAGCAGTACTTC
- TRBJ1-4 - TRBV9 CASSRGVGNEKLFF TGTGCCAGCAGCCGGGGGGTCGGGAATGAAAAACTGTTTTTT
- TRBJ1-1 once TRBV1 CTSSPLDIANTEAFF TGCACCAGCAGCCCCCTGGACATAGCGAACACTGAAGCTTTCTTT
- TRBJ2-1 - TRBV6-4 CASSDSGTSLNEQFF TGTGCCAGCAGTGACTCAGGGACAAGCCTCAATGAGCAGTTCTTC
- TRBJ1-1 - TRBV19 CASSIAEANTEAFF TGTGCCAGTAGTATCGCAGAGGCGAACACTGAAGCTTTCTTT
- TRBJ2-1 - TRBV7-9 CASSPRGGARYNEQFF TGTGCCAGCAGCCCCCGAGGGGGAGCAAGGTACAATGAGCAGTTCTTC
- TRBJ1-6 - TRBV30 CAWSVGRENSPLHF TGTGCCTGGAGTGTAGGCCGGGAAAATTCACCCCTCCACTTT
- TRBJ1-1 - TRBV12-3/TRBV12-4 CASGMTENTEAFF TGTGCCAGCGGGATGACAGAGAACACTGAAGCTTTCTTT
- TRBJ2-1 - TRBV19 CASSIGSTDEQFF TGTGCCAGTAGTATCGGGTCGACCGATGAGCAGTTCTTC